The 29 T cell receptor beta chains given below trace back to one sample, sequenced in a study of T cell responses to AZD1222 COVID-19 vaccine. The assay was immunoSEQ multiplex PCR, and TCRdb's table has in-frame clones only and misses some. The sample consists of roughly 120,000 clones, 92% of them appearing once. This material consisted of peripheral blood, taken 28 days after the second AZD1222 dose. These receptors were obtained from an adult who received the AZD1222 COVID-19 vaccine.

V usage is TRBV28 and J usage is TRBJ2-2; no reliable D call. V lost 3 bases to trimming and J lost 7 bases, with 9 bases between them. Germline V gives CDR1 MDHEN, CDR2 SYDVKM. The length of the CDR3 is 13 residues. The CDR3 spells CASSFRVGGELFF. The DNA for the CDR3 is TGTGCCAGCAGTTTTAGGGTGGGCGGGGAGCTGTTTTTT.

This chain joins TRBV10-2 and TRBJ2-3; D unresolved. This CDR3 contains 15 residues. Per germline, CDR1 WSHSY and CDR2 SAAADI. With 7 bases removed from V and 2 bases from J, the gap between germline ends came to 16 bases. The CDR3 loop is CASNPGRRFTDTQYF. The CDR3 DNA reads as TGCGCCAGCAACCCGGGCCGAAGATTCACAGATACGCAGTATTTT.

The V gene is TRBV27, the J gene TRBJ1-1; 9 nucleotides line up with TRBD1. There are 16 residues in the CDR3. With V trimmed by 9 bases and J by 5 bases, 16 bases remained unmatched. The V gene's germline CDR1 is MNHEY and CDR2 SMNVEV (reference sequence). CDR3 sequence: CASYRDRETPRTEAFF. The CDR3 region has the DNA TGTGCCAGTTACCGGGACAGGGAAACCCCGCGGACTGAAGCTTTCTTT.

This chain links TRBV6-5 with TRBJ2-7; no clear D. V was clipped by 6 bases and J by 0 bases, with 9 bases between them. This CDR3 has 13 amino acids. Germline V gene sequence: CDR1 MNHEY, CDR2 SVGAGI. DNA of the CDR3: TGTGCCAGCAGCGCACCGGGCTCCTACGAGCAGTACTTC. Encoded protein: CASSAPGSYEQYF.

The gene calls are TRBV2 and TRBJ2-7; 7 positions match TRBD1. This CDR3 spans 13 amino acids. The ends lost 10 bases at V and 2 bases at J; junction bases unmatched: 8. CDR1 and CDR2 (germline): SNHLY, FYNNEI. The CDR3: CAIIRQGAYEQYF. The CDR3 DNA sequence: TGTGCCATCATCAGACAGGGAGCCTACGAGCAGTACTTC. Full variable domain (missing parts from reference TRBV2 and TRBJ2-7): EPEVTQTPSHQVTQMGQEVILRCVPISNHLYFYWYRQILGQKVEFLVSFYNNEISEKSEIFDDQFSVERPDGSNFTLKIRSTKLEDSAMYFCAIIRQGAYEQYFGPGTRLTVT.

This chain links TRBV11-3 with TRBJ2-2; 8 bases are a match to TRBD1. The germline CDR1 and CDR2 sequences are SGHNT and YENEEA. The junction had 11 bases not matched to a gene; V was cut back by 5 bases and J by 3 bases. The CDR3 consists of 17 residues. CDR3 amino acids: CASSHFRGPGDTGELFF. CDR3 nucleotides: TGTGCCAGCAGCCACTTCAGGGGGCCAGGGGACACCGGGGAGCTGTTTTTT.

This clone occurred once. The chain recombines TRBV12-3 or TRBV12-4 with TRBJ1-2; 8 bases agree with TRBD1. V lost 1 base, J lost 8 bases, and 3 bases stayed unmatched. This CDR3 comprises 13 residues. The CDR3 nucleotides read TGTGCCAGCAGTTTAGGGGACAGGTCGGGCTACACCTTC. This sequence encodes CASSLGDRSGYTF.

This chain joins TRBV19 and TRBJ2-6, with TRBD1 identical over 9 bases. J lost 0 bases, V lost 10 bases, and 10 bases had no gene match. The CDR3 sequence is 17 residues long. Germline V gene sequence: CDR1 LNHDA, CDR2 SQIVND (reference sequence). The CDR3: CATQDRGLSSGANVLTF. As DNA, the CDR3 is TGTGCCACTCAGGACAGGGGACTCTCCTCTGGGGCCAACGTCCTGACTTTC.

CDR3 residues: CASSLSPNNEQFF. The CDR3, as DNA: TGTGCCAGCAGCCTCTCTCCTAACAATGAGCAGTTCTTC. This chain joins TRBV4-2 and TRBJ2-1; no reliable D call. CDR1 is LGHNA, CDR2 YNFKEQ, per germline. The CDR3 has 13 amino acids. V lost 4 bases, J lost 5 bases, and 9 bases lay in between.

The genes are TRBV5-3 and TRBJ2-7; D is ambiguous. TRBV5-3 is classed as an ORF, of uncertain function. The CDR3 length is 15 residues. Trimming took off 4 bases at V and 4 bases at J, with 18 bases between the two ends. DNA of the CDR3: TGTGCCAGAAGCCTTGTTTCCCAGAAATTGTACGAGCAGTACTTC. Its translation is CARSLVSQKLYEQYF.

V is TRBV5-6 and J is TRBJ2-7; D is undetermined. The germline CDR1 and CDR2 sequences are SGHDT and YYEEEE. The CDR3 extends over 11 amino acids. V was shortened by 3 bases and J by 5 bases, with 6 bases between the two germline ends. The CDR3 DNA is TGTGCCAGCAGCTCAGATAACGAGCAGTACTTC. This encodes CASSSDNEQYF.

CDR3 region: CASRNEREGTDTQYF. The CDR3 DNA reads TGTGCCAGCAGGAACGAGCGGGAAGGCACAGATACGCAGTATTTT. The J gene is TRBJ2-3, the V gene TRBV28; TRBD2 agrees at 7 bases. Germline V CDR1 and CDR2: MDHEN, SYDVKM. The length of the CDR3 is 15 residues. V lost 6 bases, J lost 1 base, and 7 bases stayed unmatched. Together with reference TRBV28 and TRBJ2-3, the CDR3 gives the full variable domain: DVKVTQSSRYLVKRTGEKVFLECVQDMDHENMFWYRQDPGLGLRLIYFSYDVKMKEKGDIPEGYSVSREKKERFSLILESASTNQTSMYLCASRNEREGTDTQYFGPGTRLTVL.

This chain links TRBV6-4 with TRBJ2-1, with a weak D call TRBD1 (6 bases). This CDR3 is built from 15 residues. CDR1 MRHNA and CDR2 SNTAGT come from the germline V gene. Trimming took 5 bases from V and 0 from J, leaving 11 bases between them. This CDR3 reads CASSRGGVSYNEQFF. The CDR3 nucleotides read TGTGCCAGCAGTAGAGGGGGTGTCTCCTACAATGAGCAGTTCTTC.

V usage is TRBV5-4 and J usage is TRBJ2-5; 9 bases map to TRBD2. Trimming at V came to 4 bases and at J to 4 bases, leaving 5 bases not matched to a gene. This CDR3 is 14 amino acids long. Germline-derived CDR1 and CDR2 are SGHNT and YYREEE (reference sequence). The CDR3, as DNA: TGTGCCAGCAGCCGGACTAGCGAGGGAGAGACCCAGTACTTC. It translates to CASSRTSEGETQYF.

This clone was detected once. The chain links TRBV4-1 to TRBJ2-7; D ambiguous. Germline V lookup: CDR1 MGHRA, CDR2 YSYEKL. Deletions cut 5 bases from V and 3 bases from J, with 11 bases between. The CDR3 sequence is 13 residues long. The CDR3 DNA reads TGCGCCAGCAGCTTCGGACGGAACTACGAGCAGTACTTC. It yields the protein CASSFGRNYEQYF.

This chain uses TRBV28 with TRBJ1-5; D unresolved. Trimming removed 6 bases at V and 3 bases at J, with 12 bases between. The CDR3 covers 14 residues. CDR1 is MDHEN, CDR2 SYDVKM, per germline. This chain's CDR3 is CASRKEWANQPQHF. CDR3 in DNA: TGTGCCAGCAGGAAAGAGTGGGCCAATCAGCCCCAGCATTTT.

This chain uses TRBV9 with TRBJ1-2; D may be TRBD1 (5 bases). V lost 0 bases and J 13 bases, leaving 13 bases between the germline ends. Germline assignment: CDR1 SGDLS and CDR2 YYNGEE. The CDR3 is 12 amino acids. CDR3 DNA: TGTGCCAGCAGCGTAGGGCGTGGGGACTTCACCTTC. It translates to CASSVGRGDFTF. Full variable domain (remainder filled in from reference TRBV9 and TRBJ1-2): DSGVTQTPKHLITATGQRVTLRCSPRSGDLSVYWYQQSLDQGLQFLIQYYNGEERAKGNILERFSAQQFPDLHSELNLSSLELGDSALYFCASSVGRGDFTFGSGTRLTVV.

The V gene is TRBV10-3, the J gene TRBJ2-3; 10 bases match TRBD1. The CDR3 spans 16 residues. Losses at the gene ends were 5 bases for V and 2 bases for J; bases not matched to a gene: 7. Germline V gene sequence: CDR1 ENHRY, CDR2 SYGVKD. The CDR3 DNA follows: TGTGCCATCAGTAATCCGGGACAGGGGATCACAGATACGCAGTATTTT. Protein: CAISNPGQGITDTQYF.

This clone was counted once. V gene TRBV10-2 combines with J gene TRBJ2-7; 12 positions match TRBD2. J was trimmed by 4 bases and V by 6 bases; bases with no gene match: 7. The CDR3 is 15 amino acids. Germline CDR1 reads WSHSY; CDR2 reads SAAADI. CDR3 loop: CASRYGTSGLYEQYF. CDR3 nucleotides: TGCGCCAGCAGATACGGGACTAGCGGGTTATACGAGCAGTACTTC.

The chain recombines TRBV5-1 with TRBJ1-2, with 9 nucleotides matching TRBD1. CDR1 is SGHRS, CDR2 YFSETQ, per germline. Germline trimming cut 7 bases from V and 2 bases from J; bases unmatched to any gene: 3. The CDR3 spans 13 residues. The CDR3 region is CASQTGGNYGYTF. The CDR3 nucleotides are TGCGCCAGCCAGACAGGGGGGAACTATGGCTACACCTTC.

The chain combines TRBV18 with TRBJ1-2; D remains unclear. V gave up 5 bases and J gave up 2 bases, with 15 bases separating them. The CDR3 extends over 15 amino acids. Germline V lookup: CDR1 KGHSH, CDR2 LQKENI. CDR3 amino acids: CASSASLLANYGYTF. CDR3 DNA: TGTGCCAGCTCAGCTTCCCTACTGGCAAACTATGGCTACACCTTC.

V gene TRBV19 combines with J gene TRBJ1-5; the match to TRBD1 covers 8 bases. CDR1 is LNHDA and CDR2 is SQIVND in the germline V gene (reference sequence). With 4 bases clipped from V and 6 bases from J, the junction kept 8 bases outside the gene matches. This CDR3 region has 15 residues. The CDR3 bases are TGTGCCAGTAGTAATGGACAGGGAGAGGGTCAGCCCCAGCATTTT. It specifies CASSNGQGEGQPQHF.

This clone occurred once. The V gene is TRBV6-4, the J gene TRBJ1-1, with TRBD1 matching over 7 bases. V shed 6 bases and J 1 base; nucleotides not matched to a gene: 2. The CDR3 extends over 13 amino acids. Germline-derived CDR1 and CDR2 are MRHNA and SNTAGT. The CDR3 region has the DNA TGTGCCAGCAGGCAGGGGGAGAACACTGAAGCTTTCTTT. It yields the protein CASRQGENTEAFF.

V usage is TRBV7-9 and J usage is TRBJ2-5, with D perhaps TRBD1 (5 bases). CDR3 length: 14 residues. The V gene lost 5 bases and the J gene lost 5 bases, with 15 bases spanning the gap. CDR1 SEHNR and CDR2 FQNEAQ come from the germline V gene (reference sequence). The CDR3, as DNA: TGTGCCAGCAGCCCTGCAGGGTTGGGGGAGACCCAGTACTTC. Amino acid sequence: CASSPAGLGETQYF. The full variable domain, completed using reference TRBV7-9 and TRBJ2-5, is DTGVSQNPRHKITKRGQNVTFRCDPISEHNRLYWYRQTLGQGPEFLTYFQNEAQLEKSRLLSDRFSAERPKGSFSTLEIQRTEQGDSAMYLCASSPAGLGETQYFGPGTRLLVL.

The gene calls are TRBV27 and TRBJ1-1; the match to TRBD1 covers 8 bases. V was pared by 7 bases and J by 5 bases, with 9 bases of the junction left unmatched. The CDR3 covers 14 residues. Germline CDR1 MNHEY, CDR2 SMNVEV (reference sequence). The DNA of the CDR3 is TGTGCCAGCACCCCAGCCGGACAGGGAACTGAAGCTTTCTTT. As protein: CASTPAGQGTEAFF.

The J gene is TRBJ2-1, the V gene TRBV6-4; 7 bases line up with TRBD2. Germline V gene data show CDR1 as MRHNA and CDR2 as SNTAGT. After removal of 4 bases from V and 7 bases from J, the junction contained 10 bases not matched to a gene. The CDR3 has 15 residues. The CDR3 spells CASSGGSRDYNEQFF. The CDR3 DNA reads TGTGCCAGCAGTGGCGGTTCGCGGGACTATAATGAGCAGTTCTTC.

This clone was observed a single time. V usage is TRBV30 and J usage is TRBJ1-2, with D unclear. The CDR3 sequence is 12 residues long. Germline-derived CDR1 and CDR2 are GTSNPN and SVGIG (reference sequence). Trimming took 5 bases from V and 1 from J, leaving 8 bases between them. The CDR3 sequence: CAWVGYNYGYTF. The CDR3 coding sequence is TGTGCCTGGGTCGGATATAACTATGGCTACACCTTC.

The chain recombines TRBV6-6 with TRBJ2-7, with 7 bases aligning to TRBD2. The CDR3 covers 13 residues. J was trimmed by 3 bases and V by 4 bases; bases with no gene match: 3. The V gene's germline CDR1 is MNHNY and CDR2 SVGAGI (reference sequence). This CDR3 reads CASSFGGNYEQYF. The CDR3 nucleotides are TGTGCCAGCAGTTTCGGGGGGAACTACGAGCAGTACTTC.

This clone was counted a single time. The chain employs TRBV19 and TRBJ1-1; no clear D. With 2 bases removed from V and 5 bases from J, the gap between germline ends came to 3 bases. From germline, CDR1 is LNHDA and CDR2 SQIVND (reference sequence). The CDR3 is 11 amino acids. The CDR3 spells CASSIHTEAFF. Written as DNA, the CDR3 is TGTGCCAGTAGTATACATACTGAAGCTTTCTTT.